A selection of T cell receptor beta chains follows, all from one sample in a study of T-cell memory formation after mild COVID-19. A single record per CDR3 protein comes from TCRdb applying MiXCR to the 5' RACE reads. Found here are about 240,000 distinct CDR3 sequences, roughly 10% of them singletons; the top ten hold under 25%. The sample taken for sequencing was PBMCs or a T cell subset sorted from them (not recorded which). These receptors came from a man between 18 and 35 years old who had mild COVID-19 (a few samples of this study predate the infection). Cell type and time point are not known. Each CDR3 is given without its conserved first and last residue.

v_call: TRBV12-3/TRBV12-4
cdr3_aa: ASAGTGVTEAF

v_call: TRBV7-9
cdr3_aa: ASSSPWGGGISSYNEQF

v_call: TRBV5-1
cdr3_aa: ASSDLVRPSTEAF

v_call: TRBV4-1
cdr3_aa: ASSQDPGFVKNIQY

v_call: TRBV2
cdr3_aa: ASSELTQGTQY

v_call: TRBV6-5
cdr3_aa: ASSYSFVSLKAF

v_call: TRBV6-6
cdr3_aa: ASRSDRGLRGKLF

v_call: TRBV20-1
cdr3_aa: SGHRGKGTEAF

v_call: TRBV10-1
cdr3_aa: ASRRTAFDTQY

v_call: TRBV5-1
cdr3_aa: ASSLAGLGGNEQF

v_call: TRBV7-9
cdr3_aa: ASSSQQANTEAF

v_call: TRBV7-7
cdr3_aa: ASSSNHLLDQETQY

v_call: TRBV18
cdr3_aa: ASSPKWTGKNTEAF

v_call: TRBV7-8
cdr3_aa: ASSPNRENTEAF

v_call: TRBV6-6
cdr3_aa: ASSSRGGGTGELF

v_call: TRBV28
cdr3_aa: ASSFWQTTGELF

v_call: TRBV4-3
cdr3_aa: ASSHTPTNEKLF

v_call: TRBV7-2
cdr3_aa: ASSFEVRGGMKTQY

v_call: TRBV9
cdr3_aa: ASSVEEEGSPYNEQF

v_call: TRBV6-6
cdr3_aa: ASGRVGARRNTGELF

v_call: TRBV10-3
cdr3_aa: AISESSAILYEQY

v_call: TRBV4-1
cdr3_aa: ASSQAALAGGGRETQY

v_call: TRBV5-6
cdr3_aa: ASSRVMGQGETQY

v_call: TRBV4-3
cdr3_aa: ASSQDIRRAKNIQY

v_call: TRBV5-1
cdr3_aa: ASSPSSGGSSYNEQF

v_call: TRBV20-1
cdr3_aa: SGGDGYT

v_call: TRBV5-1
cdr3_aa: ASSLDGSNQPQH

v_call: TRBV29-1
cdr3_aa: SVVTSGGGANVLT

v_call: TRBV5-6
cdr3_aa: ASSWGSDRLEAF

v_call: TRBV6-2/TRBV6-3
cdr3_aa: ASSYLERTDTQY

v_call: TRBV10-3
cdr3_aa: AISGAAQETQY

v_call: TRBV4-1
cdr3_aa: ASSPLPEGSGYT

v_call: TRBV7-9
cdr3_aa: ASSTPGTGDGYT

v_call: TRBV6-2/TRBV6-3
cdr3_aa: ASSPTDTDTQY

v_call: TRBV20-1
cdr3_aa: SAWGGQGPQQY

v_call: TRBV7-6
cdr3_aa: ASSLDDRAGETQY

v_call: TRBV4-2
cdr3_aa: ASSHNPEAGDWEQY

v_call: TRBV5-6
cdr3_aa: ASSLGRQGEAF

v_call: TRBV6-5
cdr3_aa: ASGRVYGYT

v_call: TRBV7-2
cdr3_aa: ASSPQPQQGSLADTGELF

v_call: TRBV12-3/TRBV12-4
cdr3_aa: ATGTTGNTIY

v_call: TRBV5-1
cdr3_aa: ASRQSSGNTIY

v_call: TRBV18
cdr3_aa: ASSPWNTGELF

v_call: TRBV5-1
cdr3_aa: ASSTSDSTDTQY

v_call: TRBV6-1
cdr3_aa: ASSSQGSYYGYT

v_call: TRBV6-5
cdr3_aa: ASRVTDTDTQY

v_call: TRBV7-2
cdr3_aa: ASSSRTGIEYGYT

v_call: TRBV7-3
cdr3_aa: ASSSPVSGANVLT

v_call: TRBV12-3/TRBV12-4
cdr3_aa: ASTPGAGLGSPLH

v_call: TRBV3-1
cdr3_aa: ASSPRAPDTQY

v_call: TRBV3-1
cdr3_aa: ASSHGRRRSYEQY

v_call: TRBV28
cdr3_aa: ATNARGGANTEAF

v_call: TRBV2
cdr3_aa: ASRNGDTQY

v_call: TRBV18
cdr3_aa: ASSDVQDEQY